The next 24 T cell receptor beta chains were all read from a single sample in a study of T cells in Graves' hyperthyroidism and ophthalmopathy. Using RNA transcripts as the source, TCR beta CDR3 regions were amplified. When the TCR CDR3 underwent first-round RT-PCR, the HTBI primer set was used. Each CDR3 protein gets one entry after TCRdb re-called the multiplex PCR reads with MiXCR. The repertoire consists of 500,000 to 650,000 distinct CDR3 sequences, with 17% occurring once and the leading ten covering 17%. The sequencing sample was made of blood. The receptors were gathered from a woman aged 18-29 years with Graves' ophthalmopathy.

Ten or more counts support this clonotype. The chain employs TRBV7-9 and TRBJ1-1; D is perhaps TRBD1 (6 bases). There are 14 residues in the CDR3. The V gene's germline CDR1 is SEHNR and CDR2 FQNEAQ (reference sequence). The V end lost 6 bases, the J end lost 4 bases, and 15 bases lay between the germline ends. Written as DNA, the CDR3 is TGTGCCAGCAGGGACAGCCAAGGGATCACTGAAGCTTTCTTT. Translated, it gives CASRDSQGITEAFF.

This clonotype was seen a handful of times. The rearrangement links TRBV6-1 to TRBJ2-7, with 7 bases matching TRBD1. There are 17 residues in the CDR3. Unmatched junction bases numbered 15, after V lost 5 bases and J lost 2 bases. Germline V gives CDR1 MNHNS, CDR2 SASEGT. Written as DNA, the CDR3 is TGTGCCAGCAGTCGCCCGGGCAGGGGGACACTAACCTACGAGCAGTACTTC. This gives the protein CASSRPGRGTLTYEQYF.

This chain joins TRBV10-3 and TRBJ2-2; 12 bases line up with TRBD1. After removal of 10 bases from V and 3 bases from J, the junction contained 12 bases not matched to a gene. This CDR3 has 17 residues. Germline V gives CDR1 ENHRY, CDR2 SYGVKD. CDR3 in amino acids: CASNPGQGAVDTGELFF. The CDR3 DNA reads TGTGCCAGCAATCCGGGACAGGGGGCGGTGGACACCGGGGAGCTGTTTTTT.

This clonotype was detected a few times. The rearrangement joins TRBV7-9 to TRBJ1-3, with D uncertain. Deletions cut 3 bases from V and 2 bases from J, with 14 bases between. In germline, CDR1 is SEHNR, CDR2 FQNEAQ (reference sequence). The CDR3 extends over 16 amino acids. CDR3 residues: CASSLFTLQTGNTIYF. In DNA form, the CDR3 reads TGTGCCAGCAGCTTGTTTACATTGCAGACTGGAAACACCATATATTTT.

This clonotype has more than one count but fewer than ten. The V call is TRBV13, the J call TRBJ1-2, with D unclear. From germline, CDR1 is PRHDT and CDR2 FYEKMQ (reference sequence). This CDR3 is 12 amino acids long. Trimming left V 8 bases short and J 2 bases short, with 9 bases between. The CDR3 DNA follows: TGTGCCAGCGAAGGCCAGAACTATGGCTACACCTTC. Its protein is CASEGQNYGYTF.

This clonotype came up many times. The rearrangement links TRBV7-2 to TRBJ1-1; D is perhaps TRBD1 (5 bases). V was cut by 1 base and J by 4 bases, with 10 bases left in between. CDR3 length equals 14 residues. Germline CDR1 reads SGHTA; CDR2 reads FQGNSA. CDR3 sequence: CASSLEWGGTEAFF. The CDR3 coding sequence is TGTGCCAGCAGCTTAGAATGGGGGGGCACTGAAGCTTTCTTT. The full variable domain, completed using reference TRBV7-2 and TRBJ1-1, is GAGVSQSPSNKVTEKGKDVELRCDPISGHTALYWYRQSLGQGLEFLIYFQGNSAPDKSGLPSDRFSAERTGGSVSTLTIQRTQQEDSAVYLCASSLEWGGTEAFFGQGTRLTVV.

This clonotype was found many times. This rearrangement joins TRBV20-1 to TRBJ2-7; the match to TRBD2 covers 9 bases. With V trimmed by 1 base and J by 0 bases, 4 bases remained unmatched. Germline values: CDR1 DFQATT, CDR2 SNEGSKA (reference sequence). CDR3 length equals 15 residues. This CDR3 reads CSARAAGGVSYEQYF. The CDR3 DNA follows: TGCAGTGCTAGAGCCGCGGGAGGGGTCTCCTACGAGCAGTACTTC.

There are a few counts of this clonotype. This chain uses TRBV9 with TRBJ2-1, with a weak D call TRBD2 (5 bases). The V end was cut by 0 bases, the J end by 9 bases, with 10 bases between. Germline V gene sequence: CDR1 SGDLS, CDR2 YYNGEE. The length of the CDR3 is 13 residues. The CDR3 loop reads CASSVAGNREQFF. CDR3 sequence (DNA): TGTGCCAGCAGCGTAGCGGGGAATCGTGAGCAGTTCTTC.

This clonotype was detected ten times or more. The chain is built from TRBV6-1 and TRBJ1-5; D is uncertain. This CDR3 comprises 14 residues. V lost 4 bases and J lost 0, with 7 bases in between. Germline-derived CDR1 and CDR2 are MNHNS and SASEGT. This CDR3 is CASSGIGSNQPQHF. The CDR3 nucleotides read TGTGCCAGCAGTGGGATCGGTAGCAATCAGCCCCAGCATTTT.

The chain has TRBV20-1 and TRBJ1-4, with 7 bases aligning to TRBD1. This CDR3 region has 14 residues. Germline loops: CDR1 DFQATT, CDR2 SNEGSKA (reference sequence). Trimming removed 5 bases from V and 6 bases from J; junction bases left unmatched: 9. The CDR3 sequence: CSAFRQGGDEKLFF. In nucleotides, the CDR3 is TGCAGTGCTTTCCGACAGGGAGGAGATGAAAAACTGTTTTTT.

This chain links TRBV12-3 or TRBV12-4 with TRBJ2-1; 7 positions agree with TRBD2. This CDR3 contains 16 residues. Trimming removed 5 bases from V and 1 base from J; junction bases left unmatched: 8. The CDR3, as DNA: TGTGCCAGCAGTCCCCGGGGGGAAAGGTCCTACAATGAGCAGTTCTTC. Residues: CASSPRGERSYNEQFF.

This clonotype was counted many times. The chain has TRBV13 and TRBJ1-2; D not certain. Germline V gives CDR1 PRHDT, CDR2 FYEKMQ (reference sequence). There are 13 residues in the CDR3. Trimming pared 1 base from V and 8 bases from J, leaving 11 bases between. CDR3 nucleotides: TGTGCCAGCAGCTTAGTACAGTCTGGGGGCTACACCTTC. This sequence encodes CASSLVQSGGYTF.

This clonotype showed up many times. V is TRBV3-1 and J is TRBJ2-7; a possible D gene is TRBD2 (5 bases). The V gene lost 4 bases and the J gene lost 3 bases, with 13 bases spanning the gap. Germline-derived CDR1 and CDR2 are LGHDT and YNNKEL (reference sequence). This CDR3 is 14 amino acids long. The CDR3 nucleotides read TGTGCCAGCAGCCTTGCGGGTTCTTTCTACGAGCAGTACTTC. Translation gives CASSLAGSFYEQYF.

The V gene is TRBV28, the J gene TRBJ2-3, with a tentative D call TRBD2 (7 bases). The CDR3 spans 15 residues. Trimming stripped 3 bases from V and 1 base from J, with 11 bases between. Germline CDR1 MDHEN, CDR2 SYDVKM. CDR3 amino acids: CASSFAGAGTDTQYF. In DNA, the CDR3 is TGTGCCAGCAGTTTTGCGGGGGCGGGCACAGATACGCAGTATTTT.

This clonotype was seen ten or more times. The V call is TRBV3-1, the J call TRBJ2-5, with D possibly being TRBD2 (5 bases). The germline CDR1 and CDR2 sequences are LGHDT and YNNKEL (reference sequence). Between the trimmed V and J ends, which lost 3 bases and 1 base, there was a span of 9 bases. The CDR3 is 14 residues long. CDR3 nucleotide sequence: TGTGCCAGCAGCCAGGACGGACTCCAAGAGACCCAGTACTTC. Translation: CASSQDGLQETQYF.

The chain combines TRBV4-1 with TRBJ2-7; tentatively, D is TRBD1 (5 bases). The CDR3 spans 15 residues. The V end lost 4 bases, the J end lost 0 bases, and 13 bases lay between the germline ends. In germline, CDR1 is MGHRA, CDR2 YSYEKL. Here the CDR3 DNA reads TGCGCCAGCAGCCCACCAGGGAACCCCTCCTACGAGCAGTACTTC. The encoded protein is CASSPPGNPSYEQYF.

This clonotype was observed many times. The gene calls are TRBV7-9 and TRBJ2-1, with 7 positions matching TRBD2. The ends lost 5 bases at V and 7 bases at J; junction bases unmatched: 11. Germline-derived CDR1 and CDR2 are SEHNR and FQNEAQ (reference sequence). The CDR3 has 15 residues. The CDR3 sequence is CASSPTRDYWNEQFF. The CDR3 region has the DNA TGTGCCAGCAGCCCTACAAGGGACTATTGGAATGAGCAGTTCTTC.

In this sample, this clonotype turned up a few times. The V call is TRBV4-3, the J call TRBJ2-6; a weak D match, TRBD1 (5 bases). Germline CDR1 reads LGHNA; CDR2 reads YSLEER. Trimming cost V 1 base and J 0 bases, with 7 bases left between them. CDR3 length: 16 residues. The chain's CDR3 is CASSQGQGSGANVLTF. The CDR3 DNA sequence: TGCGCCAGCAGCCAAGGCCAGGGCTCTGGGGCCAACGTCCTGACTTTC.

The CDR3 loop is CATSVWTGNTKRDEQFF. In DNA, the CDR3 is TGTGCCACCAGCGTTTGGACAGGGAATACGAAAAGGGATGAGCAGTTCTTC. V usage is TRBV15 and J usage is TRBJ2-1, with TRBD1 identical over 8 bases. This CDR3 spans 17 amino acids. From germline, CDR1 is LNHNV and CDR2 YYDKDF (reference sequence). Unmatched junction bases numbered 17, after V lost 5 bases and J lost 8 bases.

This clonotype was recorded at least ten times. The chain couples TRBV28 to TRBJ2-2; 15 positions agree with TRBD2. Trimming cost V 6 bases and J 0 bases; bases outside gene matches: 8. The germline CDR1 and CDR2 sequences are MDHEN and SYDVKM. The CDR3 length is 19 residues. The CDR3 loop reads CASSPPGLAGGPNTGELFF. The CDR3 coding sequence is TGTGCCAGCAGCCCACCAGGACTAGCGGGAGGGCCGAACACCGGGGAGCTGTTTTTT.

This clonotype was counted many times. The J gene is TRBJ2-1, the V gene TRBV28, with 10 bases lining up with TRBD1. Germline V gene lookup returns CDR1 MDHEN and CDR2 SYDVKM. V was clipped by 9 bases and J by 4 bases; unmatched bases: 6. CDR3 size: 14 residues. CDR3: CASTDRGPYNEQFF. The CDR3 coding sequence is TGTGCCAGTACTGACAGGGGGCCATACAATGAGCAGTTCTTC.

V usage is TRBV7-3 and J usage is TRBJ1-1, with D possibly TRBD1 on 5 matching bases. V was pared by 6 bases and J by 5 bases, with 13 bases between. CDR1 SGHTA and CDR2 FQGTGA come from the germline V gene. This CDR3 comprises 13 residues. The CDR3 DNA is TGTGCCAGCAGTGCGGAGGGGTTTACTGAAGCTTTCTTT. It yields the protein CASSAEGFTEAFF.

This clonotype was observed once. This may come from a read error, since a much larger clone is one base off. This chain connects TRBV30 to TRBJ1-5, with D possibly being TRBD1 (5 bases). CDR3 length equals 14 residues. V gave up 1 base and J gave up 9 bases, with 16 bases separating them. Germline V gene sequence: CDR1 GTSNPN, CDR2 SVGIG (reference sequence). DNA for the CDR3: TGTGCCTGGAGTGGTATGGGGGGAGGACGGCCCCAGCATTTT. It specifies CAWSGMGGGRPQHF.

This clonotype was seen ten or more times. The CDR3 reads CASSRDGNNSPLHF. The CDR3 bases are TGTGCCAGCAGCCGGGACGGAAATAATTCACCCCTCCACTTT. J is TRBJ1-6 and V is TRBV28, with D maybe TRBD1 (5 bases). Germline V lookup: CDR1 MDHEN, CDR2 SYDVKM. The V and J ends lost 6 bases and 5 bases respectively, with 11 bases between them. There are 14 residues in the CDR3.